The source of this TCR beta chain is a study of blood T cell repertoires in COVID-19. Libraries were prepared by immunoSEQ multiplex PCR; TCRdb keeps only in-frame clonotypes and omits some of them. The sample lists around 440,000 clones; 70% to 90% were seen once. This CDR3 has 15 residues. The V segment lost 3 bases and the J segment 2 bases; nucleotides outside the gene matches: 5. The V gene's germline CDR1 is SGHTA and CDR2 FQGNSA. The material sequenced was peripheral blood. This chain uses TRBV7-2 with TRBJ2-7; TRBD1 aligns across 9 bases. The TCR sequence derives from a woman aged 50 to 65 with COVID-19, enrolled during active disease. The CDR3 DNA is TGTGCCAGCAGCTTTCAACAGGGGGCCGCCTACGAGCAGTACTTC. Protein sequence: CASSFQQGAAYEQYF.